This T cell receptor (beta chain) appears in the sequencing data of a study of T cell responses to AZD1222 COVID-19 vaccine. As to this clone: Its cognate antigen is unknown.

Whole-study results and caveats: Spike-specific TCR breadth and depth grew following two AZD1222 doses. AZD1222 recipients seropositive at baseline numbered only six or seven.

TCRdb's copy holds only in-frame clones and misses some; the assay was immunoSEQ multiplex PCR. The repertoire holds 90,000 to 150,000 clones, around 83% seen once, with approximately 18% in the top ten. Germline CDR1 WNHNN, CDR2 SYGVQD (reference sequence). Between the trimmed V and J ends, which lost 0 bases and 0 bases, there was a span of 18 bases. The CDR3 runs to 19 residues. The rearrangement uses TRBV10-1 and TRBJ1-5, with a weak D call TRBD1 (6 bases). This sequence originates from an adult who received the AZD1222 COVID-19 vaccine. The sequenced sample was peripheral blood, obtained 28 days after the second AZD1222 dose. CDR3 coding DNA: TGCGCCAGCAGTGAGTCGTCCGGGACAAGAGGCCTTAGCAATCAGCCCCAGCATTTT. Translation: CASSESSGTRGLSNQPQHF.